This is a list of T cell receptor beta chains from one sample in a study of control samples from healthy donors and cancer patients. Profiling relied on immunoSEQ multiplex PCR, and the TCRdb table lists in-frame clones only, not all of them. The sample consists of 100,000 to 150,000 clones, around 92% of them appearing once. The sequenced sample consisted of blood. The origin of the receptors is a woman aged 50 to 65 in good health. CDR3s include the opening cysteine and the closing phenylalanine or tryptophan. A D gene is named only where the DNA matches it firmly. Some rows have no size entry. The others give once, few or many, or a class for an expanded clone.

CDR3 length	clone size	J gene	V gene	D gene	CDR3 DNA	CDR3 protein
16	.	TRBJ1-5	TRBV7-8	.	TGTGCCAGCAGCCCAGGATTATTTTTAGGACGGCAGCCCCAGCATTTT	CASSPGLFLGRQPQHF
17	.	TRBJ2-7	TRBV27	TRBD2	TGTGCCAGCAGTTTATCCCCGAGAGCGGGAAGGTCCTACGAGCAGTACTTC	CASSLSPRAGRSYEQYF
15	once	TRBJ2-3	TRBV7-2	TRBD2	TGTGCCAGCAGCTATCCTAGCGGTAGCACAGATACGCAGTATTTT	CASSYPSGSTDTQYF
13	.	TRBJ1-2	TRBV18	.	TGTGCCAGCTCACCACAACGGACAGAGGCCTTTACCTTC	CASSPQRTEAFTF
15	.	TRBJ2-2	TRBV27	.	TGTGCCAGCAGTTCGACTGCTCTGAACACCGGGGAGCTGTTTTTT	CASSSTALNTGELFF
13	.	TRBJ2-1	TRBV6-5	TRBD1	TGTGCCGGAGGACAGGGCGCCTACAATGAGCAGTTCTTC	CAGGQGAYNEQFF
14	.	TRBJ2-3	TRBV10-2	TRBD2	TGCGCCCTGAGCTCTAGCGGGAGTTTTGATACGCAGTATTTT	CALSSSGSFDTQYF
14	.	TRBJ1-3	TRBV10-3	.	TGTGCCATAAACAGGGAATTCTCTGGAAACACCATATATTTT	CAINREFSGNTIYF
17	few	TRBJ2-7	TRBV11-2	TRBD1	TGTGCCAGCAGCTTAGTGGGGGCCGGGACAGGGCATTACGAGCAGTACTTC	CASSLVGAGTGHYEQYF
14	.	TRBJ1-6	TRBV28	.	TGTGCCAGCAGTTTATCGCCTGGGATTTCACCCCTCCACTTT	CASSLSPGISPLHF
19	.	TRBJ2-3	TRBV5-1	.	TGCGCCAGCAGCTTGATTCTCTTCGGGGAGATGGCACCCACAGATACGCAGTATTTT	CASSLILFGEMAPTDTQYF
11	.	TRBJ2-5	TRBV7-9	.	TGTGCCAGCAGCTTAATCGAGACCCAGTACTTC	CASSLIETQYF
12	once	TRBJ2-7	TRBV27	.	TGTGCCAGCAGAGCCCCTGGGTGGGAGCAGTACTTC	CASRAPGWEQYF
14	.	TRBJ2-7	TRBV7-8	TRBD1	TGTGCCAGCACCTCCGGGACAGGGGTTTACGAGCAGTACTTC	CASTSGTGVYEQYF
15	.	TRBJ2-3	TRBV24-1	TRBD2	TGTGCCACCAGTGATCCCTCGCGGGAGGGGTTTGCGCAGTATTTT	CATSDPSREGFAQYF
13	.	TRBJ1-1	TRBV13	.	TGTGCCAGCAGCTTTTTTACCGTAGCGGAAGCTTTCTTT	CASSFFTVAEAFF
13	.	TRBJ2-2	TRBV30	.	TGTGCCTGGAGCCAAGGACGGAACGGGGAGCTGTTTTTT	CAWSQGRNGELFF
14	.	TRBJ1-3	TRBV10-3	.	TGTGCCATCAGTGGGTCGGTTACTGGAAACACCATATATTTT	CAISGSVTGNTIYF
13	.	TRBJ2-3	TRBV11-3	.	TGTGCCAGCAGCTTGGTATCCACAGATACGCAGTATTTT	CASSLVSTDTQYF
15	.	TRBJ1-6	TRBV5-1	TRBD1	TGCGCCAGCAGCCCGGGACAGGGGGTAGGCTCACCCCTCCACTTT	CASSPGQGVGSPLHF
15	.	TRBJ2-1	TRBV30	TRBD2	TGTGCCTGGAGACTAGCGGGAGGACGGGGGAGTCGGCAGTTCTTC	CAWRLAGGRGSRQFF
13	.	TRBJ2-3	TRBV27	.	TGTGCCAGCAGTTGGTGGGACACAGATACGCAGTATTTT	CASSWWDTDTQYF
14	.	TRBJ2-2	TRBV6-5	.	TGTGCCAGCAGGGACGCAGTGAACACCGGGGAGCTGTTTTTT	CASRDAVNTGELFF
12	.	TRBJ1-2	TRBV28	.	TGTGCCAGCAGTCGACAGAGAGATGGCTACACCTTC	CASSRQRDGYTF
13	.	TRBJ1-1	TRBV13	.	TGTGCCAGCAGCCCCACCCTCGGGGCTGAAGCTTTCTTT	CASSPTLGAEAFF
16	.	TRBJ2-3	TRBV5-1	TRBD2	TGCGCCAGCAGCTTGACGCTAGCGGGAGCCGGAGATACGCAGTATTTT	CASSLTLAGAGDTQYF
16	.	TRBJ2-3	TRBV7-6	TRBD2	TGTGCCAGCAGCTTAGGTACGGGACTACCCACAGATACGCAGTATTTT	CASSLGTGLPTDTQYF
15	.	TRBJ1-2	TRBV7-8	TRBD1	TGTGCCAGCAGCTTACAGTGGGACAGGCAGGGTGGCTACACCTTC	CASSLQWDRQGGYTF
15	once	TRBJ1-2	TRBV5-8	.	TGTGCCAGCAGCGGAGGACAGCGAGTAGGCTATGGCTACACCTTC	CASSGGQRVGYGYTF
15	.	TRBJ2-7	TRBV18	.	TGTGCCAGCTCACACTGGGGGGATCCCCTTTCCGAGCAGTACTTC	CASSHWGDPLSEQYF
15	once	TRBJ2-3	TRBV6-6	.	TGTGCCAGCAGTCGCAGGACAGTACTCACAGATACGCAGTATTTT	CASSRRTVLTDTQYF
11	.	TRBJ2-1	TRBV2	.	TGTGCCAGCAAGGTAGACAATGAGCAGTTCTTC	CASKVDNEQFF
18	.	TRBJ1-5	TRBV28	TRBD1	TGTGCCAGCAGGACCACCGGGACAGGTACCTATAGCAATCAGCCCCAGCATTTT	CASRTTGTGTYSNQPQHF
11	.	TRBJ2-7	TRBV6-5	TRBD2	TGTGCCACCTGGGGGGGTTACGAGCAGTACTTC	CATWGGYEQYF
13	.	TRBJ1-6	TRBV9	.	TGTGCCAGCAGCGTAGCTACCGATTCACCCCTCCACTTT	CASSVATDSPLHF
14	.	TRBJ2-7	TRBV4-1	TRBD1	TGCGCCAGCAGCCTCCCAGGGACAGGGGCGGGGCAGTACTTC	CASSLPGTGAGQYF
15	.	TRBJ1-1	TRBV2	TRBD1	TGTGCCAGCAGTTATGACAGGGCATTTAGCCCTGAAGCTTTCTTT	CASSYDRAFSPEAFF
15	.	TRBJ1-5	TRBV6-5	TRBD1	TGTGCCAGCAGCGCCGGGACAGGGGATAATCAGCCCCAGCATTTT	CASSAGTGDNQPQHF
14	.	TRBJ1-2	TRBV6-1	.	TGTGCCAGCACCCCCCCCGGCGACGGCTATGGCTACACCTTC	CASTPPGDGYGYTF
13	few	TRBJ2-7	TRBV7-9	.	TGTGCCAGCAGCTTAGGTCGGGACTACGAGCAGTACTTC	CASSLGRDYEQYF
20	.	TRBJ2-1	TRBV7-8	TRBD2	TGTGCCAGCAGCTTAGGATCCAGGACTAGCGGCATCAGCTCCTACAATGAGCAGTTCTTC	CASSLGSRTSGISSYNEQFF
12	.	TRBJ1-1	TRBV6-6	.	TGTGCCAGCAGCCCGGGGACGGGTGAAGCTTTCTTT	CASSPGTGEAFF
14	.	TRBJ2-5	TRBV6-1	.	TGTGCCAGCAGTGATGCGGGATTCCAAGAGACCCAGTACTTC	CASSDAGFQETQYF
13	.	TRBJ1-5	TRBV30	TRBD1	TGTGCCTGGAGTGGACAGGGGAGTCAGCCCCAGCATTTT	CAWSGQGSQPQHF
11	.	TRBJ1-2	TRBV3-1/TRBV3-2	.	TGTGCCAGCAGCCAAGCAGGAGGCTACACCTTC	CASSQAGGYTF
12	.	TRBJ1-1	TRBV30	.	TGTGCCTGCCAAGCCGGGCGGACTGAAGCTTTCTTT	CACQAGRTEAFF
10	.	TRBJ2-3	TRBV2	.	TGTGCCAGCGGTTTAGATACGCAGTATTTT	CASGLDTQYF
16	.	TRBJ2-4	TRBV2	.	TGTGCCAGCGCCATTGGCACTACTTTAGCCAAAAACATTCAGTACTTC	CASAIGTTLAKNIQYF
14	.	TRBJ1-6	TRBV6-5	.	TGTGCCAGCAGCCATGGACAGAATAATTCACCCCTCCACTTT	CASSHGQNNSPLHF
13	.	TRBJ1-1	TRBV6-5	.	TGTGCCAGCAGTCCCACGACAGGCGGCGGGGCTTTCTTT	CASSPTTGGGAFF
14	.	TRBJ1-3	TRBV30	TRBD1	TGTGCCTGGAACAGGGGGATAGGTGGAAACACCATATATTTT	CAWNRGIGGNTIYF